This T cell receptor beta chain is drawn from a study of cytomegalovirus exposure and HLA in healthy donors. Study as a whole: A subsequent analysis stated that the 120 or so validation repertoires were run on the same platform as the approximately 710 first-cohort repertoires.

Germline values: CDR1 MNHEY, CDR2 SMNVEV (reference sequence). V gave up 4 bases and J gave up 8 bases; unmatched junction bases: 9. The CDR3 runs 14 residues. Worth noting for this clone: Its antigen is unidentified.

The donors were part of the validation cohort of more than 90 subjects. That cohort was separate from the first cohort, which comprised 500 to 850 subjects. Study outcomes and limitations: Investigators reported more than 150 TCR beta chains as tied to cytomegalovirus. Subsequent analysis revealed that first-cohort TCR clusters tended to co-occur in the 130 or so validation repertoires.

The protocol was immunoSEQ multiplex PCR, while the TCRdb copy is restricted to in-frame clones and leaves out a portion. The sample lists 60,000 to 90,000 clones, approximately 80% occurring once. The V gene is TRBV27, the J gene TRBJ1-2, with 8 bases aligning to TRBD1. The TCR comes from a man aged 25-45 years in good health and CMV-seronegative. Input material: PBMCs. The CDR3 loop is CASSWDRRAGGYTF. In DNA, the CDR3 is TGTGCCAGCAGTTGGGACAGGAGAGCGGGAGGCTACACCTTC.